Listed below are T cell receptor beta chains from one sample, sequenced in a study of shared clonotypes between healthy human individuals. Sequencing was performed with immunoSEQ multiplex PCR; in TCRdb, only in-frame clones are kept and a portion is missing. The data show some 1,900,000 clones, with approximately 94% seen just once and 0.95% to 1.5% held by the top ten. Sequences were obtained from naive CD8+ T cells sorted from blood. These TCRs come from a man between 18 and 29 years old in good health. Both conserved end residues are part of each CDR3. The order of the fields is D gene, V gene, J gene, clone size, CDR3 DNA, CDR3 protein. A D gene is named only where the DNA matches it firmly. Clone size, where shown, is once, few, many, or a class for clones that have expanded.

>.|TRBV2|TRBJ1-1|.
TGTGCCAGCAGTGAAATGAGTGCAGATGAAGCTTTCTTT
CASSEMSADEAFF
>.|TRBV28|TRBJ2-7|.
TGTGCCAGTGGGATTTCCTACGAGCAGTACTTC
CASGISYEQYF
>.|TRBV27|TRBJ2-7|.
TGTGCCAGCAGTTTACGACTCTCCTGGGACGAGCAGTACTTC
CASSLRLSWDEQYF
>TRBD2|TRBV5-1|TRBJ2-1|once
TGCGCCAGCAGCTGGGGGGGCTCCTACAATGAGCAGTTCTTC
CASSWGGSYNEQFF
>.|TRBV7-6|TRBJ2-7|.
TGTGCCAGCAGCTTAGGGGCAGGGGACTACGAGCAGTACTTC
CASSLGAGDYEQYF
>TRBD1|TRBV9|TRBJ1-1|.
TGTGCCAGCAGCGAATACTCCGGGACAGTCACTGAAGCTTTCTTT
CASSEYSGTVTEAFF
>TRBD1|TRBV14|TRBJ2-7|.
TGTGCCAGCAGCCAAGATCGCCAGGGGGCCTACGAGCAGTACTTC
CASSQDRQGAYEQYF
>.|TRBV4-1|TRBJ2-7|.
TGCGCCAGCAGCCAAGGGACCACCTCCTACGAGCAGTACTTC
CASSQGTTSYEQYF
>.|TRBV5-6|TRBJ1-6|.
TGTGCCAGCAGCGCGTTTCCGGCCCTAAGCACCTATAATTCACCCCTCCACTTT
CASSAFPALSTYNSPLHF
>.|TRBV9|TRBJ2-7|.
TGTGCCAGCAGCGTAGAAGCCACTCAACCCTCCTACGAGCAGTACTTC
CASSVEATQPSYEQYF
>TRBD1|TRBV7-9|TRBJ2-4|.
TGTGCCAGCAGCGGACAGGGGCTCGGCAAAAACATTCAGTACTTC
CASSGQGLGKNIQYF
>.|TRBV7-2|TRBJ2-7|.
TGTGCCAGCAGCTTAAGTTCGGGACCTCGCTCCTACGAGCAGTACTTC
CASSLSSGPRSYEQYF
>.|TRBV4-3|TRBJ2-1|.
TGCGCCAGCAGCCAAGATTCGTCAGGTCGCCCATACAATGAGCAGTTCTTC
CASSQDSSGRPYNEQFF
>TRBD1|TRBV2|TRBJ2-7|once
TGTGCCAGCAGTGCAGGGGGTTTCTACGAGCAGTACTTC
CASSAGGFYEQYF
>TRBD1|TRBV4-3|TRBJ1-2|.
TGCGCCAGCAGCCGCCTGACAGGAACAGGGGTGGATGGCTACACCTTC
CASSRLTGTGVDGYTF
>.|TRBV4-3|TRBJ1-6|.
TGCGCCAGCAGCACATGGGACGGCCTTCTGCCCCTCCACTTT
CASSTWDGLLPLHF
>.|TRBV2|TRBJ1-5|.
TGTGCCAGCAGTGAACCCCTTAGCAATCAGCCCCAGCATTTT
CASSEPLSNQPQHF
>.|TRBV7-9|TRBJ2-5|.
TGTGCCAGCAGCTCCCCCTTGCGGGGAGTGACAGAGACCCAGTACTTC
CASSSPLRGVTETQYF
>TRBD1|TRBV19|TRBJ2-7|.
TGTGCCAGTAGTATAGGGGACAGCTACGAGCAGTACTTC
CASSIGDSYEQYF
>TRBD1|TRBV30|TRBJ1-5|.
TGTGCCTGGAGCCTACAGGGGAGTTATCAGCCCCAGCATTTT
CAWSLQGSYQPQHF
>.|TRBV5-1|TRBJ1-5|.
TGCGCCAGCAGCTTGCAGTCGCGGAGACAGGCCTGCAATCAGCCCCAGCATTTT
CASSLQSRRQACNQPQHF
>.|TRBV7-9|TRBJ2-5|.
TGTGCCAGCAGCTTAGTCGGAGGGAAGTCGGTAACGGAGACCCAGTACTTC
CASSLVGGKSVTETQYF
>.|TRBV28|TRBJ1-5|once
TGTGCCAGCAGTGTAGCAGGGGATCAGCCCCAGCATTTT
CASSVAGDQPQHF
>.|TRBV7-9|TRBJ2-7|.
TGTGCCAGCAGCTTCGGTGGAGGCGAGCAGTACTTC
CASSFGGGEQYF
>TRBD1|TRBV5-6|TRBJ2-2|.
TGTGCCAGCAGACTCCGGGACAGACAAACCGGGGAGCTGTTTTTT
CASRLRDRQTGELFF
>.|TRBV28|TRBJ1-5|.
TGTGCCAGCACCCTCGACCCAACGGAGCCCCAGCATTTT
CASTLDPTEPQHF
>TRBD1|TRBV5-3|TRBJ1-2|.
TGTGCCAGAAGCTGCGAACAGGGGAGAGACTATGGCTACACCTTC
CARSCEQGRDYGYTF
>.|TRBV5-1|TRBJ2-7|.
TGCGCCAGCAGCCCATTTTACGAGCAGTACTTC
CASSPFYEQYF